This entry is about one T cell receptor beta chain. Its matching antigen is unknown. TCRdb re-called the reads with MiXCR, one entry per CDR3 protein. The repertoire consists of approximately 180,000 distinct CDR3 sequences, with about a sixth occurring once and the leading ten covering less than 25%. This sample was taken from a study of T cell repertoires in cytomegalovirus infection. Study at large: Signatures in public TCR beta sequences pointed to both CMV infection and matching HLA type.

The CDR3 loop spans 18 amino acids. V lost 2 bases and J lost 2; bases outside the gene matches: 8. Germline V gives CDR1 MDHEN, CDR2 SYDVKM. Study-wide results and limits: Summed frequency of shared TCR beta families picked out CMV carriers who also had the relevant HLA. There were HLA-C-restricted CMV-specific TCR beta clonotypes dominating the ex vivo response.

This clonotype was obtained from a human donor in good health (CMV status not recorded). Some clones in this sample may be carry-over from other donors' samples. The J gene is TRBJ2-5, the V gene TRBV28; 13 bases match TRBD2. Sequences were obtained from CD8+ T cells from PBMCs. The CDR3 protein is CASSLPPGLAGPQETQYF. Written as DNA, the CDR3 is TGTGCCAGCAGTTTACCCCCGGGACTAGCGGGGCCGCAAGAGACCCAGTACTTC.